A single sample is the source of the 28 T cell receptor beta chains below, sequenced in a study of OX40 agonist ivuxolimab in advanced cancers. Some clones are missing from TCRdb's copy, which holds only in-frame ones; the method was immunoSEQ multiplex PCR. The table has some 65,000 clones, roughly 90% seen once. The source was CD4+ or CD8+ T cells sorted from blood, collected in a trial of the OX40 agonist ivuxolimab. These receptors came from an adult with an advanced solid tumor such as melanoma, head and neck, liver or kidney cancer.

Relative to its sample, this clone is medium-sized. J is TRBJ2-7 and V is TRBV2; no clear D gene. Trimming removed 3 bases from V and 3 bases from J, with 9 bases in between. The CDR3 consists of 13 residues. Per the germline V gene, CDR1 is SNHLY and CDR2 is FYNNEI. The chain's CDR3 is CASSEVTDYEQYF. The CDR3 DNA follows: TGTGCCAGCAGTGAGGTAACGGACTACGAGCAGTACTTC.

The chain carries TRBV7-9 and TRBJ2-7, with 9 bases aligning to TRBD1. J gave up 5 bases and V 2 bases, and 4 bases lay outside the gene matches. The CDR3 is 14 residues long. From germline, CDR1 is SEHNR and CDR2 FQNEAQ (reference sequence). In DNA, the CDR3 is TGTGCCAGCAGCTTAATGGGACAGGGTAACGAGCAGTACTTC. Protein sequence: CASSLMGQGNEQYF.

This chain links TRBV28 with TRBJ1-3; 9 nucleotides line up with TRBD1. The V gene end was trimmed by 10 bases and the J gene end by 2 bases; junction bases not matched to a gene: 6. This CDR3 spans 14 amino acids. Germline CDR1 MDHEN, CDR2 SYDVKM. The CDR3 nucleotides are TGTGCCACCCGAACAGGGGGCACTGGAAACACCATATATTTT. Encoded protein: CATRTGGTGNTIYF. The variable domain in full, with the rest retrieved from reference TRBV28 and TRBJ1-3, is DVKVTQSSRYLVKRTGEKVFLECVQDMDHENMFWYRQDPGLGLRLIYFSYDVKMKEKGDIPEGYSVSREKKERFSLILESASTNQTSMYLCATRTGGTGNTIYFGEGSWLTVV.

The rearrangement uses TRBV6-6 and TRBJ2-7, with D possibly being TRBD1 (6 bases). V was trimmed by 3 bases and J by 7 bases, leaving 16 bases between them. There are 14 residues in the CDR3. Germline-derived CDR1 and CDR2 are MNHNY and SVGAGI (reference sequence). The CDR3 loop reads CASSYSEQGLEQYF. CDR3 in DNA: TGTGCCAGCAGTTATTCGGAGCAGGGGCTTGAGCAGTACTTC.

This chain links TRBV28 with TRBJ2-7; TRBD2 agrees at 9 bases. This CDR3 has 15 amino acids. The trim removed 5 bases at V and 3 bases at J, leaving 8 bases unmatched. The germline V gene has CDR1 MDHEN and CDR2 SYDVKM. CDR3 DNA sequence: TGTGCCAGCAGTAGCCAGCGGGGGGTAATCTACGAGCAGTACTTC. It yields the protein CASSSQRGVIYEQYF.

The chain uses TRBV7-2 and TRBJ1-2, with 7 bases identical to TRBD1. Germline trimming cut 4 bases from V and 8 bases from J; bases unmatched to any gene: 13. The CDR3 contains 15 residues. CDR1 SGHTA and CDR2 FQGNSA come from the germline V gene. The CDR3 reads CASSSGGKQVGGYTF. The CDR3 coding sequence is TGTGCCAGCAGCTCAGGGGGAAAACAGGTTGGAGGCTACACCTTC.

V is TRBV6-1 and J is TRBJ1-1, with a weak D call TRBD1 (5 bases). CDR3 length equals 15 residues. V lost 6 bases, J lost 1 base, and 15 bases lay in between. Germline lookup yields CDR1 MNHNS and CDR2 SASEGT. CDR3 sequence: CASSDPGTPNTEAFF. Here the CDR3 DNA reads TGTGCCAGCAGCGATCCAGGGACCCCGAACACTGAAGCTTTCTTT.

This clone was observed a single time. The CDR3 here is CASSSSVGTEAFF. CDR3 nucleotide sequence: TGTGCCAGCAGCTCTAGTGTAGGAACTGAAGCTTTCTTT. The chain joins TRBV11-3 to TRBJ1-1; D remains unclear. Germline loops: CDR1 SGHNT, CDR2 YENEEA. The CDR3 spans 13 residues. With 4 bases removed from V and 5 bases from J, the gap between germline ends came to 11 bases.

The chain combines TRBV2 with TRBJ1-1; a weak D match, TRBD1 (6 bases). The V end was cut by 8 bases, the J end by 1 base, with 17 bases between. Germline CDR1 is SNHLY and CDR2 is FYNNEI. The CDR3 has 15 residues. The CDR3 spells CASRPPGHGNTEAFF. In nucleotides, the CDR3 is TGTGCCAGCCGACCGCCGGGACATGGGAACACTGAAGCTTTCTTT.

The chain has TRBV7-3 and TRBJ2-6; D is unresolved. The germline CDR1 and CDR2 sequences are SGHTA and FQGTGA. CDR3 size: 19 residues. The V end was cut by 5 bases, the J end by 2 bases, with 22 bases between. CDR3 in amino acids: CASSPLGGENLPGANVLTF. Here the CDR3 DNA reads TGTGCCAGCAGCCCCTTGGGTGGGGAAAACCTTCCTGGGGCCAACGTCCTGACTTTC.

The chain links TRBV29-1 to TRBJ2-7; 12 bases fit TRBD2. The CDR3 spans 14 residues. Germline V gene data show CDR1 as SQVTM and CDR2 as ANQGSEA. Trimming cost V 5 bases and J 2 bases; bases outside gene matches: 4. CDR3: CSVTSGGRTYEQYF. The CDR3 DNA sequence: TGCAGCGTTACTAGCGGGGGGAGGACCTACGAGCAGTACTTC.

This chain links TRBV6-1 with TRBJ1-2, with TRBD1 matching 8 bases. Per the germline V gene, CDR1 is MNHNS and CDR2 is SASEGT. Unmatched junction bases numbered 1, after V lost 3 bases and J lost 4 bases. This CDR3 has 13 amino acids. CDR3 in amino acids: CASSETGAYGYTF. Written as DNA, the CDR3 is TGTGCCAGCAGTGAGACAGGGGCCTATGGCTACACCTTC.

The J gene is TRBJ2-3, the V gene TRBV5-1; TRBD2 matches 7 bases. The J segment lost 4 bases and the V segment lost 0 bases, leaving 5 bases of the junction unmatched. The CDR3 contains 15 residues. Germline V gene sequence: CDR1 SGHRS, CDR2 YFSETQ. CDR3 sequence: CASSLGTSEADTQYF. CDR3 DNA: TGCGCCAGCAGCTTGGGGACTAGTGAGGCAGATACGCAGTATTTT.

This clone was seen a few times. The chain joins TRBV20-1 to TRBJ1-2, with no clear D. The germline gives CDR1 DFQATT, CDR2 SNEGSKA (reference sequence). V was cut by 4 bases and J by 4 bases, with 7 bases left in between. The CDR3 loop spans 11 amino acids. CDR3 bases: TGCAGTGCTATCGGAGTCTATGGCTACACCTTC. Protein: CSAIGVYGYTF.

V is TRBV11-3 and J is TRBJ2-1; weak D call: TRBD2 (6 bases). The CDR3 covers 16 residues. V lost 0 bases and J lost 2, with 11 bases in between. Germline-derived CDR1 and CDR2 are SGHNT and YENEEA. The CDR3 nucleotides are TGTGCCAGCAGCTTAGAAAGCGGGTTTACCTACAATGAGCAGTTCTTC. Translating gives CASSLESGFTYNEQFF. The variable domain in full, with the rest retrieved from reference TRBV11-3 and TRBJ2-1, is EAGVVQSPRYKIIEKKQPVAFWCNPISGHNTLYWYLQNLGQGPELLIRYENEEAVDDSQLPKDRFSAERLKGVDSTLKIQPAELGDSAVYLCASSLESGFTYNEQFFGPGTRLTVL.

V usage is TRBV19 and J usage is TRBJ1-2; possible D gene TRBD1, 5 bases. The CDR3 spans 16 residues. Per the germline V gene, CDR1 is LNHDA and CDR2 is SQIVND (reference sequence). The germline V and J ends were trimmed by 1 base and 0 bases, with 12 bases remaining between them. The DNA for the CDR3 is TGTGCCAGTAGTATAGTTGGGACCAACCCTAACTATGGCTACACCTTC. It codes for CASSIVGTNPNYGYTF.

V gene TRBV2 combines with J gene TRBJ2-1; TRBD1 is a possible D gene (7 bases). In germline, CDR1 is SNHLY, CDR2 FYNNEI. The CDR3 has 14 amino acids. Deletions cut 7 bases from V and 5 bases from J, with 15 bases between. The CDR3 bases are TGTGCCAGCACTAGGAGGGGGCGAGACAATGAGCAGTTCTTC. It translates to CASTRRGRDNEQFF.

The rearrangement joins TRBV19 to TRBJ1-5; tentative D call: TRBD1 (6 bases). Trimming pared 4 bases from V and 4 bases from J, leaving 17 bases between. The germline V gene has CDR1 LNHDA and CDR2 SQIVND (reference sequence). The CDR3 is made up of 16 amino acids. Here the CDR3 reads CASSTSLRGANQPQHF. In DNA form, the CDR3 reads TGTGCCAGTAGTACCTCCCTCCGGGGGGCAAATCAGCCCCAGCATTTT.

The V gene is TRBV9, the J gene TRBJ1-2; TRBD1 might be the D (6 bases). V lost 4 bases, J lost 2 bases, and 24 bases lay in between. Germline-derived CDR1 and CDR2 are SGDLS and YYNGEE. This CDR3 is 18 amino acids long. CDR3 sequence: CASSTPQGFEGMNYGYTF. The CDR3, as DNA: TGTGCCAGCAGCACACCACAGGGTTTTGAAGGGATGAACTATGGCTACACCTTC.

The DNA for the CDR3 is TGTGCCAGCACCTCAGTAGACAGCACAGATACGCAGTATTTT. Translated, it gives CASTSVDSTDTQYF. The J gene is TRBJ2-3, the V gene TRBV18; no firm D call. Trimming cost V 8 bases and J 0 bases, with 12 bases left between them. Germline V gene sequence: CDR1 KGHSH, CDR2 LQKENI. The CDR3 covers 14 residues.

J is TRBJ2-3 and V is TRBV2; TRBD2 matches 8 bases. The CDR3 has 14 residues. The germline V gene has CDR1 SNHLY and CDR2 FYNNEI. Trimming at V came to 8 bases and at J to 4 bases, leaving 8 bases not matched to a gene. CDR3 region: CASAVAGGPDTQYF. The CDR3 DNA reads TGTGCCAGCGCAGTGGCGGGGGGTCCAGATACGCAGTATTTT.

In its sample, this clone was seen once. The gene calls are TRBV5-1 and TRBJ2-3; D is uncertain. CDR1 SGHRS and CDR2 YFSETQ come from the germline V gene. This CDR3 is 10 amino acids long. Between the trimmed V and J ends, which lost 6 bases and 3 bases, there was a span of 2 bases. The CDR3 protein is CASKTDTQYF. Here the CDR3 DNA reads TGCGCCAGCAAAACAGATACGCAGTATTTT.

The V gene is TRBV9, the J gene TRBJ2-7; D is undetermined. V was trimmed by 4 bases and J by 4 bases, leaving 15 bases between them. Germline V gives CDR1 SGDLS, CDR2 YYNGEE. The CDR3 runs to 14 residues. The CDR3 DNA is TGTGCCAGCAGCCAAGACCGCAAAGGTTACGAGCAGTACTTC. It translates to CASSQDRKGYEQYF. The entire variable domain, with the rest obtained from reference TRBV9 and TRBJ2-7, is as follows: DSGVTQTPKHLITATGQRVTLRCSPRSGDLSVYWYQQSLDQGLQFLIQYYNGEERAKGNILERFSAQQFPDLHSELNLSSLELGDSALYFCASSQDRKGYEQYFGPGTRLTVT.

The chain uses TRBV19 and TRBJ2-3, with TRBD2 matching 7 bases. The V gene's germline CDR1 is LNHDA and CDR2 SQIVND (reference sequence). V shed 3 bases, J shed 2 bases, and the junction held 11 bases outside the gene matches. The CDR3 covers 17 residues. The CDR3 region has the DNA TGTGCCAGTAGTATTGGGTCCAGCGGGGAGTACACAGATACGCAGTATTTT. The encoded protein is CASSIGSSGEYTDTQYF.

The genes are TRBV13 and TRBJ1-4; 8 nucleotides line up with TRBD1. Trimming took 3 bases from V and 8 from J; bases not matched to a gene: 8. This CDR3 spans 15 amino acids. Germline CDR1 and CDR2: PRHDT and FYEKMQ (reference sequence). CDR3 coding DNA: TGTGCCAGCAGCTTGGACAGGGCGGGACCGGAAAAACTGTTTTTT. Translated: CASSLDRAGPEKLFF. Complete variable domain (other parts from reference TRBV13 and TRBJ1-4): AAGVIQSPRHLIKEKRETATLKCYPIPRHDTVYWYQQGPGQDPQFLISFYEKMQSDKGSIPDRFSAQQFSDYHSELNMSSLELGDSALYFCASSLDRAGPEKLFFGSGTQLSVL.

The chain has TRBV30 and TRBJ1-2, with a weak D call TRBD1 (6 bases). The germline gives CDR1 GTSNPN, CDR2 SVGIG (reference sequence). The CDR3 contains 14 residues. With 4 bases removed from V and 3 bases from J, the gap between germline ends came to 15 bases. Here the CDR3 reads CAWKRDMKDYGYTF. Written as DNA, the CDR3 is TGTGCCTGGAAGCGGGACATGAAGGACTATGGCTACACCTTC. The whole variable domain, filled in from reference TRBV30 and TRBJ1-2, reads SQTIHQWPATLVQPVGSPLSLECTVEGTSNPNLYWYRQAAGRGLQLLFYSVGIGQISSEVPQNLSASRPQDRQFILSSKKLLLSDSGFYLCAWKRDMKDYGYTFGSGTRLTVV.

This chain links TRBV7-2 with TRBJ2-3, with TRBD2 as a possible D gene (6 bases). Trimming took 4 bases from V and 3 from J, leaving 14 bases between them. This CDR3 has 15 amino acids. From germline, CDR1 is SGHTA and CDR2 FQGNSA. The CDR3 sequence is CASSSPGAGTDTQYF. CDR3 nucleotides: TGTGCCAGCAGCTCCCCCGGGGCGGGAACAGATACGCAGTATTTT.

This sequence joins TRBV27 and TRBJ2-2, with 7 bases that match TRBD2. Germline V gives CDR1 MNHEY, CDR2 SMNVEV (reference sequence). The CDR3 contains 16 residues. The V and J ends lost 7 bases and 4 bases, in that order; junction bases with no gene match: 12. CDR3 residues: CASTLPDSGSTGELFF. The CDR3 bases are TGTGCCAGCACCCTGCCGGATAGCGGGTCCACCGGGGAGCTGTTTTTT.